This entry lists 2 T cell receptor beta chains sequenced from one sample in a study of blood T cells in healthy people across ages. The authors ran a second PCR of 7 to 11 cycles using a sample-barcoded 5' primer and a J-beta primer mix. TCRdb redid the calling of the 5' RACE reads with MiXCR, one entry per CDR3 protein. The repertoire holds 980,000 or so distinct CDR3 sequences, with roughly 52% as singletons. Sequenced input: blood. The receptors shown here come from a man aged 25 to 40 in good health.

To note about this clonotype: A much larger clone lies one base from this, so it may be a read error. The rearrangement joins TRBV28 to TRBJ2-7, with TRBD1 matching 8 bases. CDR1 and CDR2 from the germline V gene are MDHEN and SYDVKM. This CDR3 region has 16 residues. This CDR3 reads CANSPPGQGSSYEQYF. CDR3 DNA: TGTGCCAACAGTCCCCCCGGACAGGGAAGCTCCTACGAGCAGTACTTC.

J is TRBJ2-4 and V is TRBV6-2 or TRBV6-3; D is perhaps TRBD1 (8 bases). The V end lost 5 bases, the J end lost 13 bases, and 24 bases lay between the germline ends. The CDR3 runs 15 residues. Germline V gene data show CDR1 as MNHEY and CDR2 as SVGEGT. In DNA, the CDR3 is TGTGCCAGCAGTGCGCCCGGGACAGGCCGGCGGGAGCAGTACTTC. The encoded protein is CASSAPGTGRREQYF.